These 24 T cell receptor beta chains came from one sample sequenced in a study of blood T cell repertoires in COVID-19. TCRdb's copy holds only in-frame clones and misses some; the assay was immunoSEQ multiplex PCR. The sample yields 150,000 to 200,000 clones, roughly 84% seen once. Input material: peripheral blood. The receptors here all came from a person between 65 and 79 years old with COVID-19, enrolled during active disease.

The chain links TRBV28 to TRBJ1-4; D unclear. CDR3 length: 14 amino acids. Germline CDR1 is MDHEN and CDR2 is SYDVKM. V gave up 11 bases and J gave up 3 bases, with 16 bases separating them. CDR3 in amino acids: CASRLGSANEKLFF. The DNA of the CDR3 is TGTGCCTCCCGGCTCGGGTCGGCTAATGAAAAACTGTTTTTT.

This clone was counted a few times. The chain joins TRBV19 to TRBJ1-1; no reliable D call. V dropped 7 bases and J dropped 3 bases, with 12 bases sitting between them. The germline V gene has CDR1 LNHDA and CDR2 SQIVND (reference sequence). CDR3 length equals 13 residues. DNA for the CDR3: TGTGCCAGTACCCAGGACTTCTACACTGAAGCTTTCTTT. As protein: CASTQDFYTEAFF. Variable domain in full (rest from reference TRBV19 and TRBJ1-1): DGGITQSPKYLFRKEGQNVTLSCEQNLNHDAMYWYRQDPGQGLRLIYYSQIVNDFQKGDIAEGYSVSREKKESFPLTVTSAQKNPTAFYLCASTQDFYTEAFFGQGTRLTVV.

The genes are TRBV7-3 and TRBJ1-1; 8 nucleotides line up with TRBD1. With 5 bases clipped from V and 6 bases from J, the junction kept 11 bases outside the gene matches. The CDR3 is 15 amino acids. Germline CDR1 and CDR2: SGHTA and FQGTGA. The CDR3 here is CASSPTLQQGAEAFF. The CDR3 DNA reads as TGTGCCAGCAGCCCGACTCTACAACAGGGGGCTGAAGCTTTCTTT.

This chain uses TRBV28 with TRBJ1-6; 7 bases are shared with TRBD1. The CDR3 sequence is 13 residues long. The germline V gene encodes CDR1 MDHEN and CDR2 SYDVKM. The V segment lost 11 bases and the J segment 10 bases; nucleotides outside the gene matches: 11. The CDR3 spells CAAGSTGMSPLHF. The DNA of the CDR3 is TGTGCCGCTGGGTCGACAGGGATGTCACCCCTCCACTTT.

This chain connects TRBV19 to TRBJ1-6; D remains unclear. The germline V gene has CDR1 LNHDA and CDR2 SQIVND (reference sequence). Trimming removed 6 bases at V and 11 bases at J, with 11 bases between. The CDR3 contains 12 residues. CDR3 sequence: CASSGIGAPLHF. The CDR3 DNA reads TGTGCCAGTAGCGGTATAGGAGCACCCCTCCACTTT.

The chain employs TRBV5-1 and TRBJ2-5, with D perhaps matching TRBD1 (6 bases). CDR3 size: 13 residues. V was cut by 3 bases and J by 2 bases, with 8 bases left in between. Germline lookup yields CDR1 SGHRS and CDR2 YFSETQ. CDR3 in amino acids: CASSWTAQETQYF. The CDR3 DNA reads TGCGCCAGCAGCTGGACAGCACAAGAGACCCAGTACTTC.

This rearrangement joins TRBV19 to TRBJ1-1; D remains ambiguous. The CDR3 is 13 amino acids. Germline V gene lookup returns CDR1 LNHDA and CDR2 SQIVND (reference sequence). Trimming cost V 3 bases and J 1 base, with 6 bases left between them. The CDR3 DNA follows: TGTGCCAGTAGTATGTCCAGGAACACTGAAGCTTTCTTT. Amino acids: CASSMSRNTEAFF.

The rearrangement links TRBV3-1 (or the pseudogene TRBV3-2) to TRBJ2-7; 13 bases agree with TRBD2. Trimming took 0 bases from V and 2 from J; bases not matched to a gene: 4. The germline V gene has CDR1 LGHDT and CDR2 YNNKEL (reference sequence). This CDR3 has 17 residues. This chain's CDR3 is CASSQERTSGGTYEQYF. The CDR3 DNA reads TGTGCCAGCAGCCAAGAGAGGACTAGCGGGGGCACCTACGAGCAGTACTTC.

The chain uses TRBV2 and TRBJ1-3, with D hard to call. There are 15 residues in the CDR3. The ends were cut back, 2 bases at V and 0 bases at J, with 8 bases in the middle. Germline lookup yields CDR1 SNHLY and CDR2 FYNNEI. DNA for the CDR3: TGTGCCAGCAGTGAAATCCGGTCCTCTGGAAACACCATATATTTT. It specifies CASSEIRSSGNTIYF.

This chain joins TRBV13 and TRBJ1-5; no definite D call. Trimming removed 0 bases at V and 3 bases at J, with 3 bases between. The germline V gene encodes CDR1 PRHDT and CDR2 FYEKMQ (reference sequence). This CDR3 contains 13 residues. CDR3 sequence (DNA): TGTGCCAGCAGCTTAGGGTACAATCAGCCCCAGCATTTT. The encoded protein is CASSLGYNQPQHF. The variable domain in full, with the rest retrieved from reference TRBV13 and TRBJ1-5, is AAGVIQSPRHLIKEKRETATLKCYPIPRHDTVYWYQQGPGQDPQFLISFYEKMQSDKGSIPDRFSAQQFSDYHSELNMSSLELGDSALYFCASSLGYNQPQHFGDGTRLSIL.

V is TRBV10-2 and J is TRBJ1-2; weak D call: TRBD1 (5 bases). Germline V CDR1 and CDR2: WSHSY, SAAADI. V was pared by 3 bases and J by 8 bases, with 13 bases between. The CDR3 has 13 amino acids. CDR3 residues: CASSDRSGRGYTF. The CDR3 nucleotides are TGCGCCAGCAGTGATCGGTCAGGGAGGGGCTACACCTTC.

The V and J genes are TRBV19 and TRBJ1-1; tentative D call: TRBD1 (5 bases). V was clipped by 3 bases and J by 4 bases, with 18 bases between them. The germline CDR1 and CDR2 sequences are LNHDA and SQIVND (reference sequence). The CDR3 runs to 16 residues. The CDR3 region is CASSIQRRGWSTEAFF. CDR3 DNA: TGTGCCAGTAGTATCCAAAGGAGGGGCTGGAGCACTGAAGCTTTCTTT. Together with reference TRBV19 and TRBJ1-1, the CDR3 gives the full variable domain: DGGITQSPKYLFRKEGQNVTLSCEQNLNHDAMYWYRQDPGQGLRLIYYSQIVNDFQKGDIAEGYSVSREKKESFPLTVTSAQKNPTAFYLCASSIQRRGWSTEAFFGQGTRLTVV.

The chain uses TRBV9 and TRBJ1-4; TRBD1 is a possible D gene (6 bases). V was clipped by 0 bases and J by 14 bases, with 14 bases between them. The germline gives CDR1 SGDLS, CDR2 YYNGEE. This CDR3 is 13 amino acids long. CDR3 loop: CASSVDTWGGLFF. As DNA, the CDR3 is TGTGCCAGCAGCGTAGATACTTGGGGGGGCCTGTTTTTT.

Notes on this clone: An end of the junction does not agree with germline; a read error may underlie this. The gene calls are TRBV7-9 and TRBJ2-7; D is possibly TRBD2 (5 bases). CDR3 length equals 13 residues. From germline, CDR1 is SEHNR and CDR2 FQNEAQ (reference sequence). Written as DNA, the CDR3 is TGTGCCAGCAGTTCACCCGGGGAATGGTTATCCGATTTC. Its translation is CASSSPGEWLSDF.

V is TRBV5-5 and J is TRBJ2-1; 10 bases are shared with TRBD1. Losses at the gene ends were 4 bases for V and 2 bases for J; bases not matched to a gene: 3. CDR1 is SGHKS and CDR2 is YYEKEE in the germline V gene (reference sequence). The CDR3 totals 15 residues. The CDR3 reads CASSGGTGAYNEQFF. The CDR3 coding sequence is TGTGCCAGCAGCGGGGGGACAGGGGCCTACAATGAGCAGTTCTTC.

For the CDR3, the DNA is TGTGCCAGCAGTTCTCGGGGTACCTCCTATAATTCACCCCTCCACTTT. Protein sequence: CASSSRGTSYNSPLHF. The chain has TRBV5-6 and TRBJ1-6; D is uncertain. Trimming stripped 5 bases from V and 0 bases from J, with 12 bases between. CDR1 SGHDT and CDR2 YYEEEE come from the germline V gene. The CDR3 contains 16 residues.

V usage is TRBV30 and J usage is TRBJ2-1, with 13 bases identical to TRBD2. Germline values: CDR1 GTSNPN, CDR2 SVGIG (reference sequence). This CDR3 is built from 15 residues. V lost 0 bases and J lost 7; bases outside the gene matches: 3. The CDR3 spells CAWSVLLAGGNEQFF. The CDR3 DNA follows: TGTGCCTGGAGTGTACTACTAGCGGGAGGGAATGAGCAGTTCTTC.

The chain has TRBV7-3 and TRBJ2-2, with unresolved D. The CDR3 totals 13 residues. V shed 0 bases and J shed 4 bases, with 3 bases lying between them. Germline values: CDR1 SGHTA, CDR2 FQGTGA. CDR3 amino acids: CASSLTATGELFF. In DNA form, the CDR3 reads TGTGCCAGCAGCTTAACAGCCACCGGGGAGCTGTTTTTT.

The chain combines TRBV18 with TRBJ1-6; 7 bases fit TRBD1. The germline V gene has CDR1 KGHSH and CDR2 LQKENI. Trimming at V came to 4 bases and at J to 6 bases, leaving 3 bases not matched to a gene. This CDR3 has 14 amino acids. The CDR3 protein is CASSHRDSNSPLHF. The CDR3, as DNA: TGTGCCAGCTCACACCGGGACAGTAATTCACCCCTCCACTTT.

The chain employs TRBV6-6 and TRBJ1-2; 9 bases agree with TRBD1. Per the germline V gene, CDR1 is MNHNY and CDR2 is SVGAGI (reference sequence). The CDR3 covers 15 residues. V shed 4 bases and J 8 bases; nucleotides not matched to a gene: 11. The CDR3 coding sequence is TGTGCCAGCAGTTTCTCGGGACAGGGAAACGGAGGCTACACCTTC. This gives the protein CASSFSGQGNGGYTF.

This chain joins TRBV7-2 and TRBJ1-6, with TRBD1 matching over 8 bases. Unmatched junction bases numbered 8, after V lost 0 bases and J lost 7 bases. The CDR3 has 17 residues. The germline gives CDR1 SGHTA, CDR2 FQGNSA. The CDR3 here is CASSLAWAGGRNSPLHF. The CDR3 DNA reads as TGTGCCAGCAGCTTAGCGTGGGCAGGGGGCCGCAATTCACCCCTCCACTTT.

J is TRBJ1-4 and V is TRBV6-1, with 10 bases aligning to TRBD1. Germline loops: CDR1 MNHNS, CDR2 SASEGT. This CDR3 contains 15 residues. The ends lost 2 bases at V and 7 bases at J; junction bases unmatched: 4. The CDR3 is CASSEWGQGSEKLFF. The CDR3 bases are TGTGCCAGCAGTGAATGGGGACAGGGGAGTGAAAAACTGTTTTTT.

CDR3 sequence (DNA): TGTGCCACCAGCAGAGATTGGACTAGCGGGACAGATACGCAGTATTTT. This codes for CATSRDWTSGTDTQYF. The chain couples TRBV15 to TRBJ2-3; 11 bases map to TRBD2. The CDR3 is 16 amino acids. V was clipped by 0 bases and J by 3 bases; unmatched bases: 2. Germline-derived CDR1 and CDR2 are LNHNV and YYDKDF (reference sequence).

This clone was seen once. The V call is TRBV7-8, the J call TRBJ2-2; TRBD1 matches at 9 bases. This CDR3 has 16 residues. Germline V gene sequence: CDR1 SGHVS, CDR2 FQNEAQ. V gave up 5 bases and J gave up 4 bases; unmatched junction bases: 8. The CDR3 region is CASSDSPDRGTGELFF. The DNA of the CDR3 is TGTGCCAGCAGCGACAGCCCGGACAGGGGCACCGGGGAGCTGTTTTTT.